Detailed here is one TCR beta chain. Its target is unknown. PCR involved 60 Vbeta and 13 Jbeta primers. The assay was immunoSEQ multiplex PCR, and TCRdb's table has in-frame clones only and misses some. The sample contains more than 70,000 clones, about two thirds of which appear only once. The sample belongs to a study of cytomegalovirus exposure and HLA in healthy donors. General observations from the study: The later analysis indicated that the majority of CMV-associated TCR beta chains appeared HLA-restricted.

Germline lookup yields CDR1 SGHRS and CDR2 YFSETQ. The CDR3 has 14 residues. The germline V and J ends were trimmed by 4 bases and 4 bases, with 14 bases remaining between them. Sequencing used PBMCs. V gene TRBV5-1 combines with J gene TRBJ1-1; D gene uncertain. This TCR was recovered from a man aged 40-49 years in good health and CMV-seropositive. CDR3 bases: TGCGCCAGCAGCGCGATCGAGGGTGCCACTGAAGCTTTCTTT. Its translation: CASSAIEGATEAFF. The full variable domain, rest sourced from reference TRBV5-1 and TRBJ1-1, is KAGVTQTPRYLIKTRGQQVTLSCSPISGHRSVSWYQQTPGQGLQFLFEYFSETQRNKGNFPGRFSGRQFSNSRSEMNVSTLELGDSALYLCASSAIEGATEAFFGQGTRLTVV.